This TCR beta chain was retrieved from a study of T cells after yellow fever vaccination. Study information: With SMART-Seq v4 Ultra Low Input, the fractions containing low cell numbers were prepared.

There are a few counts of this clonotype. Template-switching 5'RACE yielded the TCR cDNA; a universal primer site and UMIs were added in the process. TCRdb called the 5' RACE reads again in MiXCR, with one record for every CDR3 protein. Of approximately 170,000 distinct CDR3 sequences in the sample, 9.5% to 11% were seen once. This TCR derives from a man in his late teens or twenties who received the YFV17D yellow fever vaccine. The sample in question was CD8+ T cells sorted from PBMCs, obtained 15 days after the yellow fever booster vaccination.

The CDR3 DNA reads as TGTGCCAGCGGAGGGGGGTTTCAGGCGGACACTGAAGCTTTCTTT. It codes for CASGGGFQADTEAFF. V is TRBV2 and J is TRBJ1-1; D may be TRBD1 (6 bases). The germline CDR1 and CDR2 sequences are SNHLY and FYNNEI. Trimming removed 8 bases from V and 3 bases from J, with 19 bases in between. This CDR3 contains 15 residues.